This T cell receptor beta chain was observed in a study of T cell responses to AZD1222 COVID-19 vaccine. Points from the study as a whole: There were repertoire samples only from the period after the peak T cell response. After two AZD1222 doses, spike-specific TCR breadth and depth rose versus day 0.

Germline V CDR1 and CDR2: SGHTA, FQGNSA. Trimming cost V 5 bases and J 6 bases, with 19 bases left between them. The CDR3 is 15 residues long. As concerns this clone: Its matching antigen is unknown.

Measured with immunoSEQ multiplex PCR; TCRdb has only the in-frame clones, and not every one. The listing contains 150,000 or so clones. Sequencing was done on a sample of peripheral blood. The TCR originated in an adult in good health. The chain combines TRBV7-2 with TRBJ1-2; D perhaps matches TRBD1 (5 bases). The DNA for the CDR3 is TGTGCCAGCAGCCCATCGATAGACGCCAGGGATGGCTACACCTTC. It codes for CASSPSIDARDGYTF.